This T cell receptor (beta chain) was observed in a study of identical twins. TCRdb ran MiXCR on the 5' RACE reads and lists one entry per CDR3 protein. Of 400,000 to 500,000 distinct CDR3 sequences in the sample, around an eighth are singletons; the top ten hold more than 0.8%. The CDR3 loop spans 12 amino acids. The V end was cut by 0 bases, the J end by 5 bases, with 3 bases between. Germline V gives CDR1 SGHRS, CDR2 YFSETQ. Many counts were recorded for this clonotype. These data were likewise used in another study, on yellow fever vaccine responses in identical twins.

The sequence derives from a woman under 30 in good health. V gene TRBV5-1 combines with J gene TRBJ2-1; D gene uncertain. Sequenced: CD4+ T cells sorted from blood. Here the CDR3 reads CASSLVDNEQFF. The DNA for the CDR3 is TGCGCCAGCAGCTTGGTTGACAATGAGCAGTTCTTC. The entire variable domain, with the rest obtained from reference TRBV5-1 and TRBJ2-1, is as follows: KAGVTQTPRYLIKTRGQQVTLSCSPISGHRSVSWYQQTPGQGLQFLFEYFSETQRNKGNFPGRFSGRQFSNSRSEMNVSTLELGDSALYLCASSLVDNEQFFGPGTRLTVL.